These 3 T cell receptor beta chains originate from one sample sequenced in a study of CD8 T cells in Susac syndrome. Random-hexamer reverse transcription was applied to roughly 0.5 to 1 ug RNA. TCRdb fed the immunoSEQ multiplex PCR reads into MiXCR, producing one record per CDR3 protein. The repertoire holds some 26,000 distinct CDR3 sequences, with less than 95% as singletons. The source material was CD8+ T cells from PBMCs. The receptor set was obtained from a human donor in good health.

This chain uses TRBV19 with TRBJ1-1; no definite D call. The CDR3 runs 15 residues. V lost 6 bases to trimming and J lost 3 bases, with 17 bases between them. CDR1 and CDR2 (germline): LNHDA, SQIVND (reference sequence). The CDR3: CASSNFNDGYTEAFF. CDR3 coding DNA: TGTGCCAGTAGCAACTTCAACGACGGGTACACTGAAGCTTTCTTT.

The rearrangement uses TRBV5-4 and TRBJ1-2; possibly TRBD1 for D (6 bases). V was trimmed by 10 bases and J by 4 bases, leaving 11 bases between them. The length of the CDR3 is 11 residues. The V gene's germline CDR1 is SGHNT and CDR2 YYREEE (reference sequence). CDR3 bases: TGTGCCTCGACAGGCCCCTATGGCTACACCTTC. Residues: CASTGPYGYTF.

V is TRBV7-6 and J is TRBJ2-1; 11 nucleotides agree with TRBD2. The CDR3 sequence is 16 residues long. Germline CDR1 SGHVS, CDR2 FNYEAQ. After removal of 4 bases from V and 9 bases from J, the junction contained 11 bases not matched to a gene. This CDR3 is CASSSPRASGGIEQFF. CDR3 bases: TGTGCCAGCAGCTCCCCGAGGGCTAGCGGGGGGATTGAGCAGTTCTTC.